Below are 8 T cell receptor beta chains sequenced from a single sample in a study of blood T cell repertoires in COVID-19. TCRdb keeps only in-frame clones here, not all; method: immunoSEQ multiplex PCR. Of 300,000 to 400,000 clones listed, 70% to 90% are singletons. The sample was PBMCs or T cells enriched from blood (not recorded which). Receptors originate from a woman in her thirties or forties with acute COVID-19.

The J gene is TRBJ2-3, the V gene TRBV12-3 or TRBV12-4; the D is unclear. V lost 7 bases to trimming and J lost 9 bases, with 14 bases between them. CDR3 length: 12 amino acids. This CDR3 reads CASIQSIGTQYF. The CDR3 bases are TGTGCCAGCATCCAGTCGATCGGGACGCAGTATTTT.

V is TRBV25-1 and J is TRBJ1-5; no firm D call. V dropped 2 bases and J dropped 0 bases, with 17 bases sitting between them. This CDR3 has 18 amino acids. Germline V CDR1 and CDR2: MGHDK, SYGVNS. DNA of the CDR3: TGTGCCAGCAGTGAAAGTCAGGCTTCGATGAATAGCAATCAGCCCCAGCATTTT. Translated: CASSESQASMNSNQPQHF.

V is TRBV11-3 and J is TRBJ2-2; no firm D call. The CDR3 totals 13 residues. V shed 4 bases and J shed 6 bases, with 9 bases lying between them. The V gene's germline CDR1 is SGHNT and CDR2 YENEEA. CDR3 sequence (DNA): TGTGCCAGCAGCTCCTTGAGCGCCGGGGAGCTGTTTTTT. Amino acids: CASSSLSAGELFF. Based on the CDR3 plus reference TRBV11-3 and TRBJ2-2, the full variable domain is EAGVVQSPRYKIIEKKQPVAFWCNPISGHNTLYWYLQNLGQGPELLIRYENEEAVDDSQLPKDRFSAERLKGVDSTLKIQPAELGDSAVYLCASSSLSAGELFFGEGSRLTVL.

This clone was recorded only once. CDR3 DNA sequence: TGTGCCAGCAGTTTACGGCGGCAGGGTAATTCACCCCTCCACTTT. This codes for CASSLRRQGNSPLHF. The chain recombines TRBV28 with TRBJ1-6; a possible D gene is TRBD1 (5 bases). Trimming shortened V by 2 bases and J by 6 bases, and 11 bases separated the two germline ends. The CDR3 sequence is 15 residues long. Germline CDR1 MDHEN, CDR2 SYDVKM.

The gene calls are TRBV6-5 and TRBJ2-3; 10 bases line up with TRBD2. Unmatched junction bases numbered 3, after V lost 0 bases and J lost 3 bases. This CDR3 has 16 residues. Germline CDR1 is MNHEY and CDR2 is SVGAGI. The CDR3 protein is CASSYSASGSTDTQYF. The CDR3 nucleotides read TGTGCCAGCAGTTACTCGGCTAGCGGGAGTACAGATACGCAGTATTTT.

In DNA, the CDR3 is TGTGCCAGCAGCACTAGGGGAGGGAATACAGATACGCAGTATTTT. It translates to CASSTRGGNTDTQYF. V is TRBV7-3 and J is TRBJ2-3; 7 bases line up with TRBD2. The trim removed 5 bases at V and 3 bases at J, leaving 8 bases unmatched. There are 15 residues in the CDR3. The germline V gene encodes CDR1 SGHTA and CDR2 FQGTGA.

The chain uses TRBV7-3 and TRBJ2-1; possibly TRBD2 for D (6 bases). The CDR3 sequence is 13 residues long. Trimming stripped 3 bases from V and 6 bases from J, with 9 bases between. Germline CDR1 reads SGHTA; CDR2 reads FQGTGA. The CDR3 coding sequence is TGTGCCAGCAGCTTTGTGGGAGGCAATGAGCAGTTCTTC. Amino acid sequence: CASSFVGGNEQFF.

Worth noting for this clone: Other DNA sequences of this sample code for an identical CDR3. The genes are TRBV5-1 and TRBJ2-1; TRBD2 is a possible D gene (6 bases). V was clipped by 3 bases and J by 4 bases, with 14 bases between them. The CDR3 extends over 15 amino acids. CDR1 SGHRS and CDR2 YFSETQ come from the germline V gene. The CDR3 region is CASSSGTGAYNEQFF. CDR3 DNA sequence: TGCGCCAGCAGCTCGGGGACTGGGGCTTACAATGAGCAGTTCTTC.